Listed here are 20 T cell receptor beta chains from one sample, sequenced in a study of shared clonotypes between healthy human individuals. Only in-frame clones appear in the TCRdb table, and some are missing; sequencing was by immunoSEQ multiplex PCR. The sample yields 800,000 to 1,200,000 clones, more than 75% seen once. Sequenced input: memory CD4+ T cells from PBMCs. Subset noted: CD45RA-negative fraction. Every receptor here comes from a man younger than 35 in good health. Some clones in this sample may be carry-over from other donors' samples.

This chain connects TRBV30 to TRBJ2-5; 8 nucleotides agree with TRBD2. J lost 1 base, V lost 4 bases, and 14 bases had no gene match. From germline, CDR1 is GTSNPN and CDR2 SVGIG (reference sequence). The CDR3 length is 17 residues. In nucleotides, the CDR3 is TGTGCCTGGAATGTCGGTTGGGGGAGCGGGGGCCAAGAGACCCAGTACTTC. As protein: CAWNVGWGSGGQETQYF.

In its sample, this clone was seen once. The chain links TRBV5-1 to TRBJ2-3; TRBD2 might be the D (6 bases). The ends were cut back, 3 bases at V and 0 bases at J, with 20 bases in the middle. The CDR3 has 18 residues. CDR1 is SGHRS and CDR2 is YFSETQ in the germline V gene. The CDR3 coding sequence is TGCGCCAGCAGCTGGAGGGCCTCCGGGGCGGGGAGCACAGATACGCAGTATTTT. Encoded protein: CASSWRASGAGSTDTQYF.

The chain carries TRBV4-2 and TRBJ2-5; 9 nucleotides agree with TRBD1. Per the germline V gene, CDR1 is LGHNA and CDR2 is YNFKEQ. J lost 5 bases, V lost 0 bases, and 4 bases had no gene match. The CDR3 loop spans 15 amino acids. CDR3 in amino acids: CASSQDRDRAETQYF. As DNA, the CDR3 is TGTGCCAGCAGCCAAGATCGGGACAGGGCGGAGACCCAGTACTTC.

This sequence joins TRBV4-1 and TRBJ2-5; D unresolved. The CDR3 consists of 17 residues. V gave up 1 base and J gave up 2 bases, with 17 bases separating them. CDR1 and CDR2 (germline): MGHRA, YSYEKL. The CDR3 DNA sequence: TGCGCCAGCAGCCAAGGGATCCAGATGACCTTACAAGAGACCCAGTACTTC. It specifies CASSQGIQMTLQETQYF.

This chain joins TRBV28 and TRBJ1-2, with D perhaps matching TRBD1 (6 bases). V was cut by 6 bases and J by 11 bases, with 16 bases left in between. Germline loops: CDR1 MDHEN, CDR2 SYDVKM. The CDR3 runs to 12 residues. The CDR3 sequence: CASSLRTEIYTF. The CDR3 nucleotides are TGTGCCAGCAGCCTCCGGACAGAGATATACACCTTC.

CDR3 in DNA: TGTGCCAGCAGCCCCGGGTGGGAGACCCAGTACTTC. This codes for CASSPGWETQYF. The chain couples TRBV9 to TRBJ2-5; no definite D call. V was cut by 4 bases and J by 5 bases, with 9 bases left in between. Looked up from germline, CDR1 is SGDLS and CDR2 is YYNGEE. This CDR3 region has 12 residues.

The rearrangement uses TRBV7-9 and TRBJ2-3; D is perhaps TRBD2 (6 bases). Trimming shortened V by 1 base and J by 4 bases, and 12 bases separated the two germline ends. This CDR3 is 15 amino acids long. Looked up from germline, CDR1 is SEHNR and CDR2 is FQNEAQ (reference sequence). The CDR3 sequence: CASSLVVREADTQYF. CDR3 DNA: TGTGCCAGCAGCTTAGTAGTCAGGGAGGCAGATACGCAGTATTTT.

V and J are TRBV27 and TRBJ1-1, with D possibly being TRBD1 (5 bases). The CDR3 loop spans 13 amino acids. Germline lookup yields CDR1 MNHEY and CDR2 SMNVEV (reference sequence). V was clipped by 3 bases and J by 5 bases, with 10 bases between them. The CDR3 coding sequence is TGTGCCAGCAGTTTCGGGACCCCTACTGAAGCTTTCTTT. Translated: CASSFGTPTEAFF.

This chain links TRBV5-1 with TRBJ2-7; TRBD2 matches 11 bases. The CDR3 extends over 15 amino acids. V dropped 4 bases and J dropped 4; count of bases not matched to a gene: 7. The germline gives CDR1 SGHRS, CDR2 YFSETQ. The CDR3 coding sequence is TGCGCCAGCAGCCCCGGGACTAGCGGAGATTACGAGCAGTACTTC. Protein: CASSPGTSGDYEQYF.

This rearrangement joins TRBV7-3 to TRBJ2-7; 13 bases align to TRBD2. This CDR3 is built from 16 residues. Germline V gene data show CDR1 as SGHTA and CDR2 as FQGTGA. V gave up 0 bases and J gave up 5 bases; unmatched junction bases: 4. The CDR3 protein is CASSLTGTSGTHEQYF. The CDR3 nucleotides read TGTGCCAGCAGCTTAACGGGGACTAGCGGGACCCACGAGCAGTACTTC.

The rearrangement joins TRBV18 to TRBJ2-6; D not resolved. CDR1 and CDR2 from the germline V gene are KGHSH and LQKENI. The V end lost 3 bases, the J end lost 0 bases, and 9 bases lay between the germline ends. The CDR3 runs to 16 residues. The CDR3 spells CASSPGPASGANVLTF. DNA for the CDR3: TGTGCCAGCTCACCCGGACCGGCCTCTGGGGCCAACGTCCTGACTTTC.

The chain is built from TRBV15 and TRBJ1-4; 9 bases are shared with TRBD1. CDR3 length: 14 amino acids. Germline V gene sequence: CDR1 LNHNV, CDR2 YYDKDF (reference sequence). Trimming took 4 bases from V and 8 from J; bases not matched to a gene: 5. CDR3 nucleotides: TGTGCCACCAGCAACAGGGGGCTGCGGGAAAAACTGTTTTTT. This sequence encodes CATSNRGLREKLFF.

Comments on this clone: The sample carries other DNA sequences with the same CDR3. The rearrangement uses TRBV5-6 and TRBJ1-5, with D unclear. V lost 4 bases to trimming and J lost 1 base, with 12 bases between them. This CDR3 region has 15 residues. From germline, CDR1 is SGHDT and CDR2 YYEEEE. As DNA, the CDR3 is TGTGCCAGCAGCCGGGGTGGCGGGAGCAATCAGCCCCAGCATTTT. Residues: CASSRGGGSNQPQHF.

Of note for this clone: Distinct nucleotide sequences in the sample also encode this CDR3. CDR3 in DNA: TGCGCCAGCAGCCTCGGGACTGGCTCCTACAATGAGCAGTTCTTC. It specifies CASSLGTGSYNEQFF. The chain links TRBV5-1 to TRBJ2-1; perhaps TRBD2 as D (6 bases). Trimming took 4 bases from V and 0 from J, leaving 11 bases between them. Germline V lookup: CDR1 SGHRS, CDR2 YFSETQ. The CDR3 totals 15 residues.

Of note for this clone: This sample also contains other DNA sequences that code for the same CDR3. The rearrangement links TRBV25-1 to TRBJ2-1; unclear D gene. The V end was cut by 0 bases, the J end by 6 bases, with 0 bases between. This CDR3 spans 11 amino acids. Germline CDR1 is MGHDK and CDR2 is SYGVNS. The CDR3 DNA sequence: TGTGCCAGCAGTGAATACAATGAGCAGTTCTTC. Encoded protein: CASSEYNEQFF.

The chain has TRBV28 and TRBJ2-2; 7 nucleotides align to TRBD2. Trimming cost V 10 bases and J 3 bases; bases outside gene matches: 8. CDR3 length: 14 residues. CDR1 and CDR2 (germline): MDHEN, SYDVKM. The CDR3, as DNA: TGTGCCACCACCGGGACTATGGACACCGGGGAGCTGTTTTTT. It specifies CATTGTMDTGELFF.

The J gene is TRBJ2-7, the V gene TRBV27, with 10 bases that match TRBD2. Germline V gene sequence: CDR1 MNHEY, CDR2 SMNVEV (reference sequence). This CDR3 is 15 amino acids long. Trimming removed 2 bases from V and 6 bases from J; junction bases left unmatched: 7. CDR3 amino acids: CASSLKAGGRLEQYF. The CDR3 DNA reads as TGTGCCAGCAGTTTAAAAGCGGGAGGGCGCCTCGAGCAGTACTTC.

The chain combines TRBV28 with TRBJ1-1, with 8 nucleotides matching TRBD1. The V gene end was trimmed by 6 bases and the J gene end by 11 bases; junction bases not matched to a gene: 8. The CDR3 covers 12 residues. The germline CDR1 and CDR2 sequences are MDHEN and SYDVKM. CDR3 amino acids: CASRDRDVSAFF. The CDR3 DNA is TGTGCCAGCAGGGACAGGGACGTCAGCGCTTTCTTT.

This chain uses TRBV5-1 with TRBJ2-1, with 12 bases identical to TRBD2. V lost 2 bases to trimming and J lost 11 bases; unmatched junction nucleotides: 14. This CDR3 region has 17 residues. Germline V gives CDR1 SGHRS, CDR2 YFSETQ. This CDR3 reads CASSFRLAGGFGMKQFF. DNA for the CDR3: TGCGCCAGCAGCTTTCGGCTAGCGGGAGGGTTCGGAATGAAGCAGTTCTTC.

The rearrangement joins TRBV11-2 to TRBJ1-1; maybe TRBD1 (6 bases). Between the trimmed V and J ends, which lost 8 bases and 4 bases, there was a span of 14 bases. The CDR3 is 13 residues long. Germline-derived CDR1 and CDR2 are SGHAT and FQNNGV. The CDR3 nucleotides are TGTGCCAGCGCGAGGACAGTTGCCACTGAAGCTTTCTTT. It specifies CASARTVATEAFF.